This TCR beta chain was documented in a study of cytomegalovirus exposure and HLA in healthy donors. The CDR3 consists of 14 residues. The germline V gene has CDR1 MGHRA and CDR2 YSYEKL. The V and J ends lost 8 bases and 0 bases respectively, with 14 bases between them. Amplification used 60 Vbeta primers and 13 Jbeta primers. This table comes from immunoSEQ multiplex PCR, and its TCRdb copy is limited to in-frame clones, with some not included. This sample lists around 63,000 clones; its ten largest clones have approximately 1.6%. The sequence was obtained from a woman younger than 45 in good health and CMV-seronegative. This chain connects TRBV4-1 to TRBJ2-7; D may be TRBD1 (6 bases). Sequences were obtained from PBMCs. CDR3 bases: TGCGCCAGCTCAATCGGGGACACCTCCTACGAGCAGTACTTC. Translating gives CASSIGDTSYEQYF.